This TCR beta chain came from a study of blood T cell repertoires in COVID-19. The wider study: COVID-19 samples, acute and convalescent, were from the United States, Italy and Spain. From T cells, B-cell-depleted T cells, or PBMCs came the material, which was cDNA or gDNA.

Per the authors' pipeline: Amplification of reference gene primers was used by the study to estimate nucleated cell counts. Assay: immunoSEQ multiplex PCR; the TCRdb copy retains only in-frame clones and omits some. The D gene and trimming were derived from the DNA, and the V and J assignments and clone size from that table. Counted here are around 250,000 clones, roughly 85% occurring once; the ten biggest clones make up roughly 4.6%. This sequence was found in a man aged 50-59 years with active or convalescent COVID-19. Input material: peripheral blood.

The CDR3 DNA reads TGTGCCAGCAGTTACCAGGGACTCGGGGATGGTAATGAGCAGTTCTTC. Translation gives CASSYQGLGDGNEQFF. V gene TRBV6-2 or TRBV6-3 combines with J gene TRBJ2-1, with a weak D call TRBD2 (6 bases). V lost 2 bases to trimming and J lost 7 bases, with 18 bases between them. The CDR3 has 16 amino acids. Per germline, CDR1 MNHEY and CDR2 SVGEGT.